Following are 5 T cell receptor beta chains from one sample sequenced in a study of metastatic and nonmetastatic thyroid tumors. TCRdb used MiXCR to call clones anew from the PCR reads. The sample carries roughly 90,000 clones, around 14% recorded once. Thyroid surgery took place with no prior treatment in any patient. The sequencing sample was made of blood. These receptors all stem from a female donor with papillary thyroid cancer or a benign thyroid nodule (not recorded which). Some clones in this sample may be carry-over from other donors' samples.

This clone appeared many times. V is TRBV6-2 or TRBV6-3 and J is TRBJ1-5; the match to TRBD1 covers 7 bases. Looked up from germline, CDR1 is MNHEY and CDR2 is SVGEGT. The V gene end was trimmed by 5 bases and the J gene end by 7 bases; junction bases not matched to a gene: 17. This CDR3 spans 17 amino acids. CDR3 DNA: TGTGCCAGCAGTCCCCCCCGACAGGGTGCGTGGAAGCAGCCCCAGCATTTT. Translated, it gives CASSPPRQGAWKQPQHF.

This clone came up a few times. Here the CDR3 reads CAPGQGSYEQYV. CDR3 DNA: TGTGCCCCAGGGCAGGGGAGCTACGAGCAGTACGTC. The chain is built from TRBV24-1 and TRBJ2-7; a weak D match, TRBD1 (6 bases). Trimming stripped 12 bases from V and 3 bases from J, with 14 bases between. The germline CDR1 and CDR2 sequences are KGHDR and SFDVKD. The CDR3 sequence is 12 residues long.

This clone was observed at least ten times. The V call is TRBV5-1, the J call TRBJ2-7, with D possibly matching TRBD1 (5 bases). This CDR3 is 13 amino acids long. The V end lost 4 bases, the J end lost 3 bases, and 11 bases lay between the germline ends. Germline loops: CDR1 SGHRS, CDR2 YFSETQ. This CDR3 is CASSHGRDYEQYF. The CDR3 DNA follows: TGCGCCAGCAGCCATGGCAGGGACTACGAGCAGTACTTC.

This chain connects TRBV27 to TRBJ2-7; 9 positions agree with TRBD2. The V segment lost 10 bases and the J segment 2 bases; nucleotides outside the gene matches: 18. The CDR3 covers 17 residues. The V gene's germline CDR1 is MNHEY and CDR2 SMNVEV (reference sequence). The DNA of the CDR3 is TGTGCCATCAGCAAGGGACTAGCCGGACTGTGGACCTACGAGCAGTACTTC. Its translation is CAISKGLAGLWTYEQYF.

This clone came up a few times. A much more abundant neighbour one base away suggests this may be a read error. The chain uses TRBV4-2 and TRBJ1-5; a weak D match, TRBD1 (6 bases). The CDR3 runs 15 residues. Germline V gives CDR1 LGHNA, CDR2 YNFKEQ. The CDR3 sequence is CASSQTSGANQTQHF. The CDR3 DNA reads TGTGCCAGCAGCCAAACCTCGGGGGCCAATCAGACCCAGCATTTT.